Following are 30 T cell receptor beta chains from one sample sequenced in a study of blood T cell repertoires in COVID-19. The table came from immunoSEQ multiplex PCR; TCRdb's copy has only in-frame clones and leaves some out. Of approximately 170,000 clones listed, 80% to 90% are singletons. Sequencing input: peripheral blood. The receptors derive from a woman in her 70s with acute or convalescent COVID-19.

The rearrangement uses TRBV19 and TRBJ2-2; 7 nucleotides match TRBD2. CDR1 LNHDA and CDR2 SQIVND come from the germline V gene (reference sequence). With V trimmed by 5 bases and J by 4 bases, 10 bases remained unmatched. The CDR3 is 16 residues long. The chain's CDR3 is CASSPWTSQATGELFF. The CDR3 DNA reads as TGTGCCAGTAGTCCCTGGACTAGTCAGGCCACCGGGGAGCTGTTTTTT.

The CDR3 here is CASSRDRGPETQYF. The DNA for the CDR3 is TGTGCCAGCAGCCGGGACAGGGGGCCGGAGACCCAGTACTTC. This chain links TRBV7-2 with TRBJ2-5, with 12 bases fitting TRBD1. Germline CDR1 reads SGHTA; CDR2 reads FQGNSA. There are 14 residues in the CDR3. Trimming took 5 bases from V and 5 from J; bases not matched to a gene: 3.

The chain has TRBV9 and TRBJ1-4; 7 bases fit TRBD1. The CDR3 contains 14 residues. Germline CDR1 SGDLS, CDR2 YYNGEE. With 3 bases clipped from V and 8 bases from J, the junction kept 7 bases outside the gene matches. The CDR3 protein is CASSASTGREKLFF. The CDR3 DNA is TGTGCCAGCAGCGCCTCGACAGGGAGGGAAAAACTGTTTTTT.

V usage is TRBV7-9 and J usage is TRBJ1-1, with D perhaps matching TRBD1 (6 bases). Germline values: CDR1 SEHNR, CDR2 FQNEAQ (reference sequence). The V end lost 5 bases, the J end lost 0 bases, and 13 bases lay between the germline ends. CDR3 size: 15 residues. CDR3 protein: CASSRRGGLNTEAFF. As DNA, the CDR3 is TGTGCCAGCAGCCGCAGAGGGGGTTTGAACACTGAAGCTTTCTTT.

This rearrangement joins TRBV7-9 to TRBJ1-6, with 8 positions matching TRBD1. This CDR3 spans 14 amino acids. Germline V CDR1 and CDR2: SEHNR, FQNEAQ (reference sequence). J lost 8 bases, V lost 4 bases, and 4 bases had no gene match. For the CDR3, the DNA is TGTGCCAGCAGCTCGACAGGGGACCATTCACCCCTCCACTTT. The encoded protein is CASSSTGDHSPLHF.

With respect to this clone: The junction differs from germline at one of its ends, possibly a read error. V is TRBV7-7 and J is TRBJ2-2, with 7 positions matching TRBD2. This CDR3 comprises 15 residues. From germline, CDR1 is SSHAT and CDR2 FNYEAQ (reference sequence). The CDR3, as DNA: TGTGCTAGCAGCCCAAGCGGGGTTTACACCGGGGAGCTGTTTTTT. Translation gives CASSPSGVYTGELFF.

The chain employs TRBV4-2 and TRBJ1-3, with a tentative D call TRBD1 (6 bases). Germline V gene data show CDR1 as LGHNA and CDR2 as YNFKEQ. Trimming took 0 bases from V and 3 from J, leaving 15 bases between them. The CDR3 is made up of 17 amino acids. CDR3 in DNA: TGTGCCAGCAGCCAAGAAAGACAGGCCTTTAGTGGAAACACCATATATTTT. Translation: CASSQERQAFSGNTIYF.

The genes are TRBV5-1 and TRBJ1-1, with D possibly being TRBD1 (5 bases). The germline gives CDR1 SGHRS, CDR2 YFSETQ. The ends were cut back, 1 base at V and 4 bases at J, with 20 bases in the middle. The CDR3 is 17 amino acids. As DNA, the CDR3 is TGCGCCAGCAGCTTGTCGCGGGACTCCCCCCGGGGCACTGAAGCTTTCTTT. It translates to CASSLSRDSPRGTEAFF.

This chain links TRBV2 with TRBJ1-5; 7 bases fit TRBD1. The CDR3 contains 14 residues. J gave up 2 bases and V 6 bases, and 4 bases lay outside the gene matches. CDR1 SNHLY and CDR2 FYNNEI come from the germline V gene. CDR3 sequence reads: CASRATGGNQPQHF. For the CDR3, the DNA is TGTGCCAGCAGGGCCACAGGGGGCAATCAGCCCCAGCATTTT.

In this sample, this clone turned up a few times. V is TRBV6-5 and J is TRBJ1-5, with a tentative D call TRBD1 (6 bases). V was cut by 5 bases and J by 4 bases, with 15 bases left in between. Germline CDR1 reads MNHEY; CDR2 reads SVGAGI. The CDR3 runs to 15 residues. This CDR3 reads CASSPRGNGNQPQHF. Written as DNA, the CDR3 is TGTGCCAGCAGTCCGAGGGGGAACGGGAATCAGCCCCAGCATTTT.

A single count supports this clone. The genes are TRBV19 and TRBJ1-4; TRBD1 matches 8 bases. Trimming removed 6 bases from V and 0 bases from J; junction bases left unmatched: 9. This CDR3 has 17 residues. Germline assignment: CDR1 LNHDA and CDR2 SQIVND (reference sequence). CDR3 sequence (DNA): TGTGCCAGTAGCCTGACAGGGGTGGTATCAACTAATGAAAAACTGTTTTTT. Residues: CASSLTGVVSTNEKLFF.

J is TRBJ1-2 and V is TRBV28; TRBD1 agrees at 8 bases. The CDR3 extends over 14 amino acids. With V trimmed by 3 bases and J by 6 bases, 6 bases remained unmatched. Germline V gene sequence: CDR1 MDHEN, CDR2 SYDVKM. The CDR3 DNA follows: TGTGCCAGCAGTTTTGGCAGGGGGCTCAATGGCTACACCTTC. It yields the protein CASSFGRGLNGYTF.

The chain uses TRBV2 and TRBJ1-1; 9 bases fit TRBD1. V was clipped by 6 bases and J by 11 bases; unmatched bases: 4. This CDR3 contains 11 residues. Germline CDR1 reads SNHLY; CDR2 reads FYNNEI. CDR3 nucleotide sequence: TGTGCCAGCAGGGGGGACAGGGATGCTTTCTTT. Its translation is CASRGDRDAFF.

CDR3 sequence reads: CASSWGGTGTGNTIYF. CDR3 DNA sequence: TGTGCCAGCAGCTGGGGAGGGACAGGGACCGGAAACACCATATATTTT. This chain uses TRBV7-2 with TRBJ1-3, with 9 nucleotides matching TRBD1. This CDR3 contains 16 residues. Germline CDR1 SGHTA, CDR2 FQGNSA. After removal of 4 bases from V and 4 bases from J, the junction contained 8 bases not matched to a gene.

This chain uses TRBV23-1 with TRBJ2-1; the D gene is possibly TRBD2 (5 bases). TRBV23-1 is classed as an ORF, of uncertain function. The CDR3 sequence is 13 residues long. V lost 2 bases to trimming and J lost 15 bases, with 17 bases between them. CDR3 DNA: TGCGCCAGCAGTCAAGCCCCTGGACTCGGGCGGTTCTTC. Amino acids: CASSQAPGLGRFF.

This rearrangement joins TRBV18 to TRBJ1-4; D gene ambiguous. V lost 1 base and J lost 2, with 11 bases in between. CDR3 length equals 16 residues. From germline, CDR1 is KGHSH and CDR2 LQKENI. The CDR3 DNA follows: TGTGCCAGCTCACCACACGGGTTGGGTACTAATGAAAAACTGTTTTTT. It yields the protein CASSPHGLGTNEKLFF.

This rearrangement joins TRBV5-5 to TRBJ1-5; TRBD1 matches 8 bases. CDR1 is SGHKS and CDR2 is YYEKEE in the germline V gene (reference sequence). CDR3 length: 15 residues. The J segment lost 2 bases and the V segment lost 4 bases, leaving 5 bases of the junction unmatched. The DNA for the CDR3 is TGTGCCAGCAGCCCGGACAGGGCTGGCAATCAGCCCCAGCATTTT. Translated, it gives CASSPDRAGNQPQHF.

J is TRBJ1-2 and V is TRBV12-3 or TRBV12-4; TRBD1 might be the D (5 bases). CDR3 length: 12 residues. CDR3 coding DNA: TGTTCCTGCAGTCGGGGGAACTATGGCTACACCTTC. Translation gives CSCSRGNYGYTF.

The chain recombines TRBV25-1 with TRBJ2-1; TRBD1 agrees at 11 bases. Germline V gene lookup returns CDR1 MGHDK and CDR2 SYGVNS. The CDR3 loop spans 15 amino acids. V shed 6 bases, J shed 0 bases, and the junction held 1 base outside the gene matches. The chain's CDR3 is CASRGTGGSYNEQFF. CDR3 nucleotide sequence: TGTGCCAGCAGGGGGACAGGGGGCTCCTACAATGAGCAGTTCTTC.

The V and J genes are TRBV27 and TRBJ2-7, with 10 bases that match TRBD2. Germline CDR1 and CDR2: MNHEY and SMNVEV (reference sequence). The length of the CDR3 is 12 residues. The J segment lost 6 bases and the V segment lost 5 bases, leaving 1 base of the junction unmatched. In DNA, the CDR3 is TGTGCCAGCAGTATAGCGGGGGGCGAGCAGTACTTC. Its protein product is CASSIAGGEQYF.

This clone was counted only a few times. The V and J genes are TRBV10-3 and TRBJ1-2; TRBD1 might be the D (6 bases). CDR3 size: 14 residues. Germline V gene lookup returns CDR1 ENHRY and CDR2 SYGVKD. Trimming took off 7 bases at V and 2 bases at J, with 14 bases between the two ends. For the CDR3, the DNA is TGTGCCATCAACCAGGGGAAAGGGAACTATGGCTACACCTTC. This translates into CAINQGKGNYGYTF.

The chain employs TRBV25-1 and TRBJ2-1, with 7 bases that match TRBD2. This CDR3 is built from 14 residues. Losses at the gene ends were 3 bases for V and 3 bases for J; bases not matched to a gene: 2. Germline V gene lookup returns CDR1 MGHDK and CDR2 SYGVNS. For the CDR3, the DNA is TGTGCCAGCAGTGAGGCTAGCGGCTACAATGAGCAGTTCTTC. It specifies CASSEASGYNEQFF. Filled out from reference TRBV25-1 and TRBJ2-1, the complete variable domain reads EADIYQTPRYLVIGTGKKITLECSQTMGHDKMYWYQQDPGMELHLIHYSYGVNSTEKGDLSSESTVSRIRTEHFPLTLESARPSHTSQYLCASSEASGYNEQFFGPGTRLTVL.

The chain has TRBV28 and TRBJ1-4; TRBD1 is a possible D gene (6 bases). Germline loops: CDR1 MDHEN, CDR2 SYDVKM. CDR3 length: 16 residues. Trimming stripped 4 bases from V and 0 bases from J, with 12 bases between. The CDR3, as DNA: TGTGCCAGCAGTTCGGACAGTTTCCCAACTAATGAAAAACTGTTTTTT. Translating it yields CASSSDSFPTNEKLFF.

The chain recombines TRBV4-2 with TRBJ1-2, with D tentatively TRBD1 (6 bases). Germline CDR1 reads LGHNA; CDR2 reads YNFKEQ. The CDR3 covers 15 residues. Trimming left V 2 bases short and J 8 bases short, with 18 bases between. The CDR3 nucleotides read TGTGCCAGCAGCCAACCGACAGGCTCCCTCACGGGCTACACCTTC. This encodes CASSQPTGSLTGYTF.

The rearrangement uses TRBV13 and TRBJ2-5, with D perhaps matching TRBD1 (6 bases). Trimming shortened V by 3 bases and J by 5 bases, and 13 bases separated the two germline ends. CDR1 is PRHDT, CDR2 FYEKMQ, per germline (reference sequence). The CDR3 spans 14 residues. CDR3 coding DNA: TGTGCCAGCAGCTTGGGGACACGGGGTGAGACCCAGTACTTC. Protein: CASSLGTRGETQYF.

The chain couples TRBV28 to TRBJ2-1; 13 bases are a match to TRBD2. Germline trimming cut 8 bases from V and 9 bases from J; bases unmatched to any gene: 7. Germline CDR1 is MDHEN and CDR2 is SYDVKM. The CDR3 sequence is 14 residues long. This chain's CDR3 is CASGPGLAGSEQFF. CDR3 coding DNA: TGTGCCAGCGGACCGGGACTAGCGGGATCTGAGCAGTTCTTC.

The chain couples TRBV9 to TRBJ1-2, with 9 positions matching TRBD1. The ends lost 3 bases at V and 2 bases at J; junction bases unmatched: 5. CDR3 length: 15 residues. Germline CDR1 reads SGDLS; CDR2 reads YYNGEE. DNA for the CDR3: TGTGCCAGCAGCGAATGGACAGGGGCGAACTATGGCTACACCTTC. Translation: CASSEWTGANYGYTF.

Notes on this clone: The sample carries other DNA sequences with the same CDR3. This sequence joins TRBV5-6 and TRBJ1-4; tentative D call: TRBD1 (5 bases). Looked up from germline, CDR1 is SGHDT and CDR2 is YYEEEE. V dropped 1 base and J dropped 4 bases, with 11 bases sitting between them. This CDR3 contains 15 residues. The CDR3 DNA reads as TGTGCCAGCAGCTTGCGAACAGGTCTTAATGAAAAACTGTTTTTT. It is translated as CASSLRTGLNEKLFF.

The chain joins TRBV6-5 to TRBJ1-1; possibly TRBD1 for D (5 bases). This CDR3 spans 14 amino acids. The germline gives CDR1 MNHEY, CDR2 SVGAGI. V lost 1 base and J 2 bases, leaving 8 bases between the germline ends. CDR3 coding DNA: TGTGCCAGCAGTTACTACCAGGGAAACACTGAAGCTTTCTTT. Translating it yields CASSYYQGNTEAFF.

The V call is TRBV14, the J call TRBJ1-6, with 7 bases that match TRBD1. This CDR3 is built from 15 residues. Germline V gives CDR1 SGHDN, CDR2 FVKESK. The V gene end was trimmed by 4 bases and the J gene end by 3 bases; junction bases not matched to a gene: 3. The CDR3 protein is CASSLGTDYNSPLHF. In DNA form, the CDR3 reads TGTGCCAGCAGCCTCGGGACAGACTATAATTCACCCCTCCACTTT.